The 18 T cell receptor beta chains listed next were all sequenced from one sample in a study of tumor-infiltrating lymphocytes in primary liver carcinoma (dated by TCRdb to 2016 to 2017). Total RNA and DNA were co-extracted from around 18-30 mg of bulk tissue with the AllPrep DNA/RNA mini kit, without cell sorting. Sequenced on an Illumina HiSeq 2500. Starting from around 500 ng total RNA, TCRbeta-specific cDNA was produced by reverse transcription with a constant-region primer and ProtoScript II reverse transcriptase. Three nested multiplex PCR rounds, following a slightly modified ARM-PCR procedure, were used to build the TCRbeta libraries. The first two PCR rounds used multiplex TRBV1-TRBV30 forward primers with a Cbeta reverse primer, each for roughly 10 cycles. TCRdb handled the public reads itself, with Q25 trimming in fastp and clone calling in MiXCR, and kept productive beta chains. Rows are combined by CDR3 protein, so each entry shows the most common genes and DNA. In all, the sample holds about 74,000 distinct CDR3 sequences, and 60% to 75% of those were seen once. Roughly 26% of the sample is held by the ten biggest clonotypes.

Sequenced: liver tumor tissue from sampling region 4. Explained via the paper, the cell subset or site label denotes: tumor region T4, right-lateral pole. These receptors were taken from a middle-aged man with primary liver carcinoma and hepatitis B virus infection.

Comment on this clonotype: A read error may explain this, as a much larger clone is one base away. The chain carries TRBV6-1 and TRBJ2-7; D unresolved. Trimming took 2 bases from V and 7 from J, leaving 18 bases between them. This CDR3 is 15 amino acids long. Germline V lookup: CDR1 MNHNS, CDR2 SASEGT. The CDR3 nucleotides are TGTGCCAGCAGTGAACCCCAAGAAAACCATAGGGAGCAGTACTTC. Its protein product is CASSEPQENHREQYF.

A note on this clonotype: This may stem from a read error, because a much larger clone lies one nucleotide away. CDR3 in DNA: TGTGCCAACAGTGAATTTTTGTTTACAGATACGCAGTATTTT. Translation: CANSEFLFTDTQYF. The V gene is TRBV25-1, the J gene TRBJ2-3; D is uncertain. CDR1 is MGHDK, CDR2 SYGVNS, per germline. The CDR3 runs 14 residues.

A note on this clonotype: Relative to the germline gene, one junction end is altered; a read error may explain this. The chain links TRBV4-2 to TRBJ2-7; D remains unclear. The length of the CDR3 is 14 residues. Per the germline V gene, CDR1 is LGHNA and CDR2 is YNFKEQ. CDR3 sequence reads: CASSQTSIAREQYF. For the CDR3, the DNA is TGCGCCAGCAGCCAAACCTCGATAGCCCGGGAGCAGTACTTC.

This clonotype was counted at least ten times. The V and J genes are TRBV6-1 and TRBJ1-5; D remains ambiguous. The V gene lost 8 bases and the J gene lost 3 bases, with 11 bases spanning the gap. The CDR3 runs to 13 residues. CDR1 MNHNS and CDR2 SASEGT come from the germline V gene. The CDR3 spells CASGGRFNQPQHF. Here the CDR3 DNA reads TGTGCCAGCGGAGGACGGTTCAATCAGCCCCAGCATTTT.

The sample holds one count of this clonotype. A much larger clone differs from this one at a single base, so this may be a read error. The V gene is TRBV30, the J gene TRBJ1-2; 8 nucleotides align to TRBD1. Trimming cost V 7 bases and J 5 bases; bases outside gene matches: 9. The CDR3 length is 13 residues. Germline V CDR1 and CDR2: GTSNPN, SVGIG (reference sequence). The CDR3 region has the DNA TGTGCCTATCGACAGGGGAGCGTATATGGCTACACCTTC. Protein: CAYRQGSVYGYTF.

This clonotype occurred many times. The chain links TRBV7-9 to TRBJ1-1; D may be TRBD1 (5 bases). The CDR3 length is 14 residues. The germline gives CDR1 SEHNR, CDR2 FQNEAQ (reference sequence). The V and J ends lost 3 bases and 1 base respectively, with 9 bases between them. CDR3 region: CASSFQGPNTEAFF. The CDR3 DNA follows: TGTGCCAGCAGCTTTCAGGGCCCGAACACTGAAGCTTTCTTT.

Details on this clonotype: A much larger clone differs by one base, so this may be a read error. The V call is TRBV5-1, the J call TRBJ2-5; no reliable D call. The CDR3 totals 13 residues. Germline V CDR1 and CDR2: SGHRS, YFSETQ. Trimming cost V 2 bases and J 4 bases, with 9 bases left between them. The CDR3 nucleotides are TGCGCCAGCAGCTTTGGCGGACGAGAGACCCAGTACTTC. Its protein is CASSFGGRETQYF.

In its sample, this clonotype was seen a few times. A junction boundary mismatches the germline segment, possibly from a read error. The rearrangement uses TRBV13 and TRBJ1-2, with a possible D match to TRBD1 (5 bases). CDR1 and CDR2 (germline): PRHDT, FYEKMQ (reference sequence). CDR3 length: 12 residues. DNA for the CDR3: TGTGCCAGTAGCTTAAGCAGGGCGGGCTGCACCTTC. This encodes CASSLSRAGCTF.

With respect to this clonotype: One junction end disagrees with the germline gene, perhaps due to a read error. The chain joins TRBV12-3 or TRBV12-4 to TRBJ2-7; no reliable D call. This CDR3 is 13 amino acids long. CDR3 in DNA: TGTGTCAGCATACTGGAACAGTCCTACGAGCAGTACTTC. Protein: CVSILEQSYEQYF.

With respect to this clonotype: The conserved phenylalanine or tryptophan normally closing the CDR3 is absent here, so this likely arose from a read error. This chain links TRBV11-1 with TRBJ1-2; the D gene is possibly TRBD1 (5 bases). Trimming removed 5 bases at V and 5 bases at J, with 12 bases between. In germline, CDR1 is SGHAT, CDR2 FQDESV (reference sequence). The CDR3 is 13 amino acids. The CDR3 DNA is TGTGCCAGCAGCCCCGGACACCATTATGGCTACACCTTG. It translates to CASSPGHHYGYTL.

This clonotype was picked up many times. A clone one base away is much larger, so this may be a read error. The V gene is TRBV5-6, the J gene TRBJ2-1; TRBD1 aligns across 7 bases. The CDR3 consists of 17 residues. The germline V gene has CDR1 SGHDT and CDR2 YYEEEE. CDR3: CASSSRDSPSSYNEQLF. DNA of the CDR3: TGTGCCAGCAGCTCACGGGACAGCCCCAGCTCCTACAATGAGCAGCTCTTC.

With respect to this clonotype: Germline and junction disagree at one end, which may indicate a read error. The genes are TRBV29-1 and TRBJ2-7, with 7 bases matching TRBD2. Germline assignment: CDR1 SQVTM and CDR2 ANQGSEA. The CDR3 is made up of 12 amino acids. The CDR3 loop is CSVRGSGDEQYF. DNA for the CDR3: TGTAGCGTCCGAGGGAGCGGGGACGAGCAGTACTTC.

With regard to this clonotype: As the CDR3 is not closed by the conserved phenylalanine or tryptophan, this likely results from a read error. This chain links TRBV11-2 with TRBJ2-2; maybe TRBD2 (5 bases). V dropped 1 base and J dropped 5 bases, with 14 bases sitting between them. The CDR3 is made up of 16 amino acids. Per germline, CDR1 SGHAT and CDR2 FQNNGV. The CDR3 DNA follows: TGTGCCAGCAGCTTAGTGGCGCTAACGGGAACCGGGGAGCTGTTTCCT. It is translated as CASSLVALTGTGELFP.

This clonotype turned up a few times. Just one base apart from a much larger clone, this may be a read error. The V and J genes are TRBV6-5 and TRBJ2-2, with 8 bases identical to TRBD2. The germline gives CDR1 MNHEY, CDR2 SVGAGI. CDR3 length: 14 amino acids. Here the CDR3 DNA reads TGTGCCAGCAGAACAATAGCGGGACCCGGGGGGCTGTTTTTT. It yields the protein CASRTIAGPGGLFF.

This clonotype has at least ten counts. The chain couples TRBV29-1 to TRBJ2-7; TRBD1 might be the D (6 bases). Trimming shortened V by 4 bases and J by 6 bases, and 13 bases separated the two germline ends. There are 12 residues in the CDR3. Germline-derived CDR1 and CDR2 are SQVTM and ANQGSEA. The DNA of the CDR3 is TGCAGCGTTGGGAACAGGGAGAGCGAGCAGTACTTC. Translated, it gives CSVGNRESEQYF.

As regards this clonotype: Germline is not matched at one junction end, which may reflect a read error. This chain joins TRBV7-8 and TRBJ1-4; no definite D call. This CDR3 spans 14 amino acids. CDR1 and CDR2 from the germline V gene are SGHVS and FQNEAQ. CDR3: CASSPVATNEKLFF. The CDR3 DNA reads as TGTGCCAGCAGCCCAGTGGCAACTAATGAGAAACTGTTTTTT.

The chain uses TRBV6-1 and TRBJ2-5; no reliable D call. This CDR3 spans 12 amino acids. CDR1 and CDR2 from the germline V gene are MNHNS and SASEGT. This chain's CDR3 is CVSSESRETQYF. As DNA, the CDR3 is TGTGTCAGTAGTGAGAGTCGGGAGACCCAGTACTTC.

Many counts were recorded for this clonotype. The chain links TRBV5-4 to TRBJ2-3; D not resolved. V was clipped by 4 bases and J by 0 bases, with 9 bases between them. The germline V gene has CDR1 SGHNT and CDR2 YYREEE (reference sequence). CDR3 length: 14 amino acids. This CDR3 reads CASSTYSSTDTQYF. The CDR3 DNA reads as TGTGCCAGCAGCACCTATTCCAGCACAGATACGCAGTATTTT.